The 3 T cell receptor beta chains below come from one sample, sequenced in a study of early T cells in non-severe SARS-CoV-2 infection (dated by TCRdb to the early 2020s). The library relied on 5' RACE. This sample was sequenced with a NextSeq 500. The public reads were reanalyzed by TCRdb: fastp trimming at Q25, MiXCR alignment, in-frame beta chains only. Records with the same CDR3 protein are collapsed into one entry carrying the most frequent genes and DNA. Present in this sample are 25,000 to 35,000 distinct CDR3 sequences, 4.5% to 6.5% of which were seen just once. The ten largest account for 5.5% to 8% of the sample. Sequenced: whole blood. The receptors originated from an adult who was a healthcare worker with PCR-confirmed SARS-CoV-2 infection or an uninfected control (not recorded which).

The rearrangement links TRBV19 to TRBJ2-5; 7 bases are a match to TRBD1. Germline V lookup: CDR1 LNHDA, CDR2 SQIVND (reference sequence). Germline trimming cut 6 bases from V and 2 bases from J; bases unmatched to any gene: 18. The CDR3 contains 18 residues. Here the CDR3 reads CASSPKHHRGYYQETQYF. DNA for the CDR3: TGTGCCAGTAGCCCCAAACACCACAGGGGATACTATCAAGAGACCCAGTACTTC.

This clonotype appeared many times. This rearrangement joins TRBV29-1 to TRBJ2-2; D possibly matches TRBD1 or TRBD2 (5 bases each). Germline CDR1 SQVTM, CDR2 ANQGSEA. The CDR3 has 15 residues. The germline V and J ends were trimmed by 4 bases and 3 bases, with 15 bases remaining between them. The CDR3 DNA reads TGCAGCGTTGGGGCCGGGACCGTTTACACCGGGGAGCTGTTTTTT. This sequence encodes CSVGAGTVYTGELFF.

This clonotype was counted a few times. The chain links TRBV7-2 to TRBJ2-1; D is perhaps TRBD1 (5 bases). The CDR3 has 17 amino acids. Between the trimmed V and J ends, which lost 4 bases and 0 bases, there was a span of 16 bases. Germline loops: CDR1 SGHTA, CDR2 FQGNSA. The CDR3 sequence is CASSSLWGASSYNEQFF. The CDR3 nucleotides read TGTGCCAGCAGCTCGCTTTGGGGCGCCAGCTCCTACAATGAGCAGTTCTTC.